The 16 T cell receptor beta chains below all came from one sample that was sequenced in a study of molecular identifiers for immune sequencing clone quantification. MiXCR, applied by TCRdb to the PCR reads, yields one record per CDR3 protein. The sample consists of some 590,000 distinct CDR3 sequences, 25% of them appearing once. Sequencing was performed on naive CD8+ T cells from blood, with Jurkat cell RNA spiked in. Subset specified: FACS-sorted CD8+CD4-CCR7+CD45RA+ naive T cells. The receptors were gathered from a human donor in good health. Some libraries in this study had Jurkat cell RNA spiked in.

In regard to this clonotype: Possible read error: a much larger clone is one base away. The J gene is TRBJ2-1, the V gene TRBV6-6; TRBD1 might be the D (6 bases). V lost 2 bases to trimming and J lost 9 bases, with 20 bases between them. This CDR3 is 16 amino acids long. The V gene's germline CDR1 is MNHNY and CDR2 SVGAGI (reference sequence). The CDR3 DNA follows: TGTGCCAGCAGTTACCAACCAACAGGGTACCTCAGTGAGCAGTTCTTC. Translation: CASSYQPTGYLSEQFF.

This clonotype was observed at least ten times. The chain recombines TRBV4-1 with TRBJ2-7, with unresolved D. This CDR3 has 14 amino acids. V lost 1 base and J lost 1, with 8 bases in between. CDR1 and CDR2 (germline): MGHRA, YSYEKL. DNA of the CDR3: TGCGCCAGCAGCCAAGTTCTAGTTTCCTACGAGCAGTACTTC. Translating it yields CASSQVLVSYEQYF.

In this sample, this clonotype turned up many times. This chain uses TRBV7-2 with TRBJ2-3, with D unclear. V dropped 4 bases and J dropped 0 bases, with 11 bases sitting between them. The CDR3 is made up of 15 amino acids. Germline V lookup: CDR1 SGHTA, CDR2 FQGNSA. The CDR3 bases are TGTGCCAGCAGCTCCCTAACAGCCAGCACAGATACGCAGTATTTT. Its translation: CASSSLTASTDTQYF. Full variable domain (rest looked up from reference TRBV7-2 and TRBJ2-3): GAGVSQSPSNKVTEKGKDVELRCDPISGHTALYWYRQSLGQGLEFLIYFQGNSAPDKSGLPSDRFSAERTGGSVSTLTIQRTQQEDSAVYLCASSSLTASTDTQYFGPGTRLTVL.

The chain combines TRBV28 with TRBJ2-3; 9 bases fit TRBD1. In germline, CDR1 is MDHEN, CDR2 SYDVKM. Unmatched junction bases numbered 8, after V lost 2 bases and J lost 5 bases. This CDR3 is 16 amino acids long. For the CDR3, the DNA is TGTGCCAGCAGTTTAGGGACAGGGATGGTGAGAGATACGCAGTATTTT. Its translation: CASSLGTGMVRDTQYF.

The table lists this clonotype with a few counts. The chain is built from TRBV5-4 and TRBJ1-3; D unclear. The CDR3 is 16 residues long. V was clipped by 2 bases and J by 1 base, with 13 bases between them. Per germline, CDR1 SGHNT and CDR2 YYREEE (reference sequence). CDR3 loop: CASSFWGAGSGNTIYF. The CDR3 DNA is TGTGCCAGCAGCTTTTGGGGAGCGGGGTCTGGAAACACCATATATTTT.

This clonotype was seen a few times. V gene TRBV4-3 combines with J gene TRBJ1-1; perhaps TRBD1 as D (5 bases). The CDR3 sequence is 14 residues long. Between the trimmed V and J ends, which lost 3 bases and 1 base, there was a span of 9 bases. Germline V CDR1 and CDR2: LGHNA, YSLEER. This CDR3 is CASSHRQSNTEAFF. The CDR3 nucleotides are TGCGCCAGCAGCCATAGACAGTCGAACACTGAAGCTTTCTTT.

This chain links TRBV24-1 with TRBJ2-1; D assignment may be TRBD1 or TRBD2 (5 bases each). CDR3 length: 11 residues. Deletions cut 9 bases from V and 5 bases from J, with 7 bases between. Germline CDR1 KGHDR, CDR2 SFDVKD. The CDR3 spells CATGTHNEQFF. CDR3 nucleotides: TGTGCCACCGGGACCCACAATGAGCAGTTCTTC.

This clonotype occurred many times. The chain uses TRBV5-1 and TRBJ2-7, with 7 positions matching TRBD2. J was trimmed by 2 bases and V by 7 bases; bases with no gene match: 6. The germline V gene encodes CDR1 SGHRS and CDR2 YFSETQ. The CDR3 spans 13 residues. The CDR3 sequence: CASAGEVTYEQYF. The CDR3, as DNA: TGCGCCAGCGCGGGGGAGGTAACCTACGAGCAGTACTTC.

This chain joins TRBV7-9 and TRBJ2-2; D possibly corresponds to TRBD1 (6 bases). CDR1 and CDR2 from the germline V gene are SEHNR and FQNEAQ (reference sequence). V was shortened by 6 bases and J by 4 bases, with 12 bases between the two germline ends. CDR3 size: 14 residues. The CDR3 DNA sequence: TGTGCCAGCAGTCAGAAGGGGGTCACCGGGGAGCTGTTTTTT. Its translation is CASSQKGVTGELFF. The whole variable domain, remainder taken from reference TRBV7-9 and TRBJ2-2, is DTGVSQNPRHKITKRGQNVTFRCDPISEHNRLYWYRQTLGQGPEFLTYFQNEAQLEKSRLLSDRFSAERPKGSFSTLEIQRTEQGDSAMYLCASSQKGVTGELFFGEGSRLTVL.

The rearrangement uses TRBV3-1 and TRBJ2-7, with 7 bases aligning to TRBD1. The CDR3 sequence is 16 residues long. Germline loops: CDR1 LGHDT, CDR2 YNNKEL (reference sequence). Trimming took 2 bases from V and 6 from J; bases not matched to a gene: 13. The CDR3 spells CASSQNVRQQGSEQYF. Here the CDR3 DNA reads TGTGCCAGCAGCCAAAACGTCAGGCAACAGGGGAGCGAGCAGTACTTC.

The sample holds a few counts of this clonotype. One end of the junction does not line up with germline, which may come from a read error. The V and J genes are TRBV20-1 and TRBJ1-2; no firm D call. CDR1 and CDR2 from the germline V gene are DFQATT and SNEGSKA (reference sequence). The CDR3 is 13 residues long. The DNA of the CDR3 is TGCAGTGCGAGAGGCGTGGGTGACTATGGCTACACCTTC. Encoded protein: CSARGVGDYGYTF.

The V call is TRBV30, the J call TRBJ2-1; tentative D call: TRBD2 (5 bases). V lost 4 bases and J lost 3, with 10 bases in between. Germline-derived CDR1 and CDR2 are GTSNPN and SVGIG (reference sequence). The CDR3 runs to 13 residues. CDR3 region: CAWNRGNYNEQFF. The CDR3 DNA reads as TGTGCCTGGAACCGGGGTAACTACAATGAGCAGTTCTTC.

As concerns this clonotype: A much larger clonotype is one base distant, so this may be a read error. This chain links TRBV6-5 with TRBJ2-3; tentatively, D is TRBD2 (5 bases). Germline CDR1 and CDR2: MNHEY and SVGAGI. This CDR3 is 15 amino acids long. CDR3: CASSYTGLGTDTHYF. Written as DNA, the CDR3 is TGTGCCAGCAGTTATACCGGACTCGGCACAGATACGCACTATTTT.

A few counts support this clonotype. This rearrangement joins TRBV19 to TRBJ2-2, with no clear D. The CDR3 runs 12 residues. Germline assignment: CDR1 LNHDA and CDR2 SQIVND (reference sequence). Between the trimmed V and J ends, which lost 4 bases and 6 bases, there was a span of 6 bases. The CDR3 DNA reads TGTGCCAGTAGTACCCCTCCCGGGGAGCTGTTTTTT. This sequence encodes CASSTPPGELFF.

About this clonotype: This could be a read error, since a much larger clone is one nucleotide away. The CDR3 region is CSAREAGQEQYF. The CDR3 nucleotides are TGCAGTGCTAGAGAGGCAGGGCAGGAGCAGTACTTC. The V and J genes are TRBV20-1 and TRBJ2-7; TRBD1 might be the D (5 bases). Trimming removed 0 bases at V and 7 bases at J, with 10 bases between. The CDR3 runs to 12 residues. The V gene's germline CDR1 is DFQATT and CDR2 SNEGSKA (reference sequence).

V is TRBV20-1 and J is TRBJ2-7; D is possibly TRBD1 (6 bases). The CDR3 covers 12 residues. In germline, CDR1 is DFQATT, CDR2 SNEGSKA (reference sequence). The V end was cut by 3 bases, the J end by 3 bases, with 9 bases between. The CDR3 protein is CSARAGDYEQYF. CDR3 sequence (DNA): TGCAGTGCTAGGGCAGGGGACTACGAGCAGTACTTC.